These 8 T cell receptor beta chains were sequenced from one sample in a study of blood T cell repertoires in COVID-19. Method: immunoSEQ multiplex PCR; TCRdb's copy keeps in-frame clones and lacks some. Of 150,000 or so clones in the sample, around 76% are singletons; the top ten hold approximately 8.7%. The specimen was peripheral blood. These receptors were collected from a woman aged 70-85 years with acute or convalescent COVID-19.

The chain recombines TRBV5-1 with TRBJ1-1; D is possibly TRBD1 (6 bases). The CDR3 extends over 17 amino acids. Germline lookup yields CDR1 SGHRS and CDR2 YFSETQ. Trimming pared 5 bases from V and 0 bases from J, leaving 20 bases between. The CDR3 sequence is CASRPRTAEGMNTEAFF. The CDR3 DNA reads as TGCGCCAGCAGACCGCGGACAGCCGAGGGGATGAACACTGAAGCTTTCTTT.

CDR3 sequence: CASSARRTGLGYEQYF. CDR3 in DNA: TGTGCCAGCAGCGCCAGGCGGACAGGCCTTGGGTACGAGCAGTACTTC. J is TRBJ2-7 and V is TRBV13; the match to TRBD1 covers 7 bases. Per the germline V gene, CDR1 is PRHDT and CDR2 is FYEKMQ (reference sequence). The CDR3 is 16 residues long. J lost 4 bases, V lost 5 bases, and 14 bases had no gene match.

As regards this clone: Germline and junction disagree at one end, which may indicate a read error. The chain joins TRBV6-1 to TRBJ1-4; 8 bases map to TRBD1. This CDR3 contains 15 residues. Per the germline V gene, CDR1 is MNHNS and CDR2 is SASEGT. This chain's CDR3 is CASTERQGRYEKLFF. As DNA, the CDR3 is TGTGCCAGCACTGAAAGACAGGGGAGATATGAAAAACTGTTTTTT.

The J gene is TRBJ2-3, the V gene TRBV11-2; possible D gene TRBD2, 6 bases. Trimming took 0 bases from V and 6 from J, leaving 10 bases between them. CDR3 length: 14 amino acids. Germline V CDR1 and CDR2: SGHAT, FQNNGV. The CDR3 bases are TGTGCCAGCAGCTTAGAGGGGGGATGGGATACGCAGTATTTT. Amino acids: CASSLEGGWDTQYF. The entire variable domain, with the rest obtained from reference TRBV11-2 and TRBJ2-3, is as follows: EAGVAQSPRYKIIEKRQSVAFWCNPISGHATLYWYQQILGQGPKLLIQFQNNGVVDDSQLPKDRFSAERLKGVDSTLKIQPAKLEDSAVYLCASSLEGGWDTQYFGPGTRLTVL.

This rearrangement joins TRBV29-1 to TRBJ2-7, with D perhaps matching TRBD1 (5 bases). The V gene's germline CDR1 is SQVTM and CDR2 ANQGSEA. The length of the CDR3 is 12 residues. Trimming took 7 bases from V and 0 from J, leaving 10 bases between them. The CDR3 region is CSAQTASYEQYF. The CDR3 nucleotides read TGCAGCGCCCAGACAGCCTCCTACGAGCAGTACTTC.

The V and J genes are TRBV5-1 and TRBJ2-7, with 13 bases matching TRBD2. The CDR3 is 17 residues long. V lost 4 bases, J lost 5 bases, and 12 bases stayed unmatched. Germline assignment: CDR1 SGHRS and CDR2 YFSETQ. DNA for the CDR3: TGCGCCAGCAGCCAGAGGACTAGCGGGAGTTTTCAGAACGAGCAGTACTTC. Encoded protein: CASSQRTSGSFQNEQYF.

This clone turned up a few times. The genes are TRBV19 and TRBJ2-5; TRBD1 is a possible D gene (5 bases). Germline values: CDR1 LNHDA, CDR2 SQIVND (reference sequence). V was cut by 6 bases and J by 3 bases, with 8 bases left in between. The CDR3 is 12 amino acids. CDR3 region: CASSPGKETQYF. The CDR3 region has the DNA TGTGCCAGTAGCCCAGGGAAAGAGACCCAGTACTTC.

V usage is TRBV21-1 and J usage is TRBJ1-3; TRBD1, the D gene given by the table, was not confirmed from the DNA. TRBV21-1 represents a pseudogene. The CDR3 covers 16 residues. This CDR3 reads CASLIFRDRGVNTIYF. DNA of the CDR3: TGTGCCAGCCTGATCTTCCGGGACAGGGGCGTAAACACCATATATTTT.